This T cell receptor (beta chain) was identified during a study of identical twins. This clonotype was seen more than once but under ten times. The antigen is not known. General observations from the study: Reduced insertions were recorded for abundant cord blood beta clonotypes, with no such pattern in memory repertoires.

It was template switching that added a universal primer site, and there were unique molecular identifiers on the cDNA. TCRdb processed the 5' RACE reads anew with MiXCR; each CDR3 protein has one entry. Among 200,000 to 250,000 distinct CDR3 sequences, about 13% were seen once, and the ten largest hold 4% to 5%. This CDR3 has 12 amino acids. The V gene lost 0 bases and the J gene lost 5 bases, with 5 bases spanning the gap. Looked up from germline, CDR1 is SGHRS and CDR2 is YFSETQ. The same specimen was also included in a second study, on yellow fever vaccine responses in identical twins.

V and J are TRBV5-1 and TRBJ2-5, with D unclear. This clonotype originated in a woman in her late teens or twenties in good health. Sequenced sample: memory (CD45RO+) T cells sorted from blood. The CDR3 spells CASSLEWETQYF. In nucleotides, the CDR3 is TGCGCCAGCAGCTTGGAGTGGGAGACCCAGTACTTC.